The source of this TCR beta chain is a study of blood T cell repertoires in COVID-19. Some clones are missing from TCRdb's copy, which holds only in-frame ones; the method was immunoSEQ multiplex PCR. The sample shows some 200,000 clones, about 79% of them seen only once. Germline CDR1 is SNHLY and CDR2 is FYNNEI. V was pared by 6 bases and J by 1 base, with 11 bases of the junction left unmatched. CDR3 length equals 16 residues. The chain is built from TRBV2 and TRBJ2-7, with 8 bases lining up with TRBD2. The receptor's source is a woman aged 40 to 50 with acute COVID-19. The sequenced sample was PBMCs or T cells enriched from blood (not recorded which). The CDR3 sequence is CASRLGGLAGSYEQYF. The CDR3 coding sequence is TGTGCCAGCAGGCTAGGTGGGCTAGCGGGTTCCTACGAGCAGTACTTC.